The subject of this entry is one T cell receptor beta chain. No antigen is known for it. Regarding time point: late sampling 161 to 241 days after vaccination in three convalescent patients. This sample's treatment: approximately 9-day PBMC culture with coronavirus spike peptide pools or control peptides (ViraFEST assay). This entry belongs to a study of vaccination and CD4 T cells after COVID-19. Study-wide background: In the convalescent cohort, there were six males and four females, two of them Hispanic. Sampling after COVID took place at a median of around 110 days (range 35 to 161) following diagnosis.

With 4 bases clipped from V and 0 bases from J, the junction kept 5 bases outside the gene matches. Looked up from germline, CDR1 is SGHNT and CDR2 is YYREEE (reference sequence). The CDR3 loop spans 16 amino acids. With the Oncomine TCR Beta short-read assay, DNA from cultured CD4+ T cells was sequenced. Investigators isolated genomic DNA from cultured CD4+ T cells. A single record per CDR3 protein comes from TCRdb applying MiXCR to the PCR reads. Of roughly 15,000 distinct CDR3 sequences detected, roughly 48% appear once; the ten largest clones hold 20% to 25%. Material: CD4+ T cells from blood, cultured in vitro, obtained about 7 months after SARS-CoV-2 vaccination. The sequence was obtained from a human donor who had recovered from COVID-19. V is TRBV5-4 and J is TRBJ2-1; 9 bases are a match to TRBD2. CDR3: CASSPGLASSYNEQFF. CDR3 sequence (DNA): TGTGCCAGCAGCCCCGGACTAGCGAGCTCCTACAATGAGCAGTTCTTC.